The 5 T cell receptor beta chains presented below share a single source sample, sequenced in a study of CD8 T cells in ankylosing spondylitis. One entry per CDR3 protein, called by TCRdb with MiXCR from the 5' RACE reads. The sample lists over 600,000 distinct CDR3 sequences; over 15% were seen once. These receptors have no identified antigens. The study, taken as a whole, reports: A motif of 7 or 8 highly homologous TCR beta variants was seen as apparently characteristic of ankylosing spondylitis blood.

The material sequenced was blood, either unsorted or a sorted T cell fraction (not recorded which). These receptors all stem from a male donor with ankylosing spondylitis.

The gene calls are TRBV3-1 and TRBJ2-1; D perhaps matches TRBD2 (6 bases). The CDR3 runs to 12 residues. Germline CDR1 reads LGHDT; CDR2 reads YNNKEL (reference sequence). Trimming stripped 0 bases from V and 13 bases from J, with 10 bases between. CDR3 loop: CASSQDPDYQFF. CDR3 DNA: TGTGCCAGCAGCCAAGATCCGGACTACCAGTTCTTC.

The CDR3 sequence is CASTHWGDNEQFF. In nucleotides, the CDR3 is TGTGCCAGCACCCACTGGGGAGACAATGAGCAGTTCTTC. The V gene is TRBV27, the J gene TRBJ2-1; D is possibly TRBD2 (5 bases). The CDR3 sequence is 13 residues long. V lost 7 bases to trimming and J lost 5 bases, with 12 bases between them. Germline V gene sequence: CDR1 MNHEY, CDR2 SMNVEV (reference sequence).

The chain joins TRBV7-8 to TRBJ1-2, with D perhaps matching TRBD1 (6 bases). Germline values: CDR1 SGHVS, CDR2 FQNEAQ. The CDR3 is 16 residues long. V lost 3 bases and J lost 3, with 17 bases in between. CDR3 in amino acids: CASSFLGGGTDYGYTF. CDR3 DNA sequence: TGTGCCAGCAGCTTTTTAGGGGGAGGCACGGACTATGGCTACACCTTC.

This clonotype was seen only a few times. The chain links TRBV10-3 to TRBJ2-3, with 7 positions matching TRBD2. CDR3 length: 14 residues. The V gene end was trimmed by 7 bases and the J gene end by 4 bases; junction bases not matched to a gene: 8. Germline V CDR1 and CDR2: ENHRY, SYGVKD. CDR3: CAIKRDQAADTQYF. CDR3 DNA sequence: TGTGCCATCAAGCGGGACCAGGCGGCAGATACGCAGTATTTT.

This clonotype occurred many times. The chain employs TRBV12-3 or TRBV12-4 and TRBJ2-6; D is perhaps TRBD2 (5 bases). Between the trimmed V and J ends, which lost 5 bases and 1 base, there was a span of 9 bases. The CDR3 totals 15 residues. The CDR3 is CASSRGLSGANVLTF. The CDR3 region has the DNA TGTGCCAGCAGTCGAGGGCTGTCTGGGGCCAACGTCCTGACTTTC.